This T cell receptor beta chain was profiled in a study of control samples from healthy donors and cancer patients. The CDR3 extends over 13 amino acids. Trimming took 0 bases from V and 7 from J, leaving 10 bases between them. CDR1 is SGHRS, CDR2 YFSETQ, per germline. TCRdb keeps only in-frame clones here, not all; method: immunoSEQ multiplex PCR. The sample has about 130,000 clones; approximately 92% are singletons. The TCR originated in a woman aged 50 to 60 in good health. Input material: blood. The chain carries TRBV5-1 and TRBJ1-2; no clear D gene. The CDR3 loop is CASSLVVGRGYTF. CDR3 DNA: TGCGCCAGCAGCTTGGTTGTAGGTCGTGGCTACACCTTC.